Below, 30 T cell receptor beta chains from the same sample are listed, as sequenced in a study of T cell responses to AZD1222 COVID-19 vaccine. TCRdb keeps only in-frame clones here, not all; method: immunoSEQ multiplex PCR. The sample holds some 96,000 clones, around 86% seen once. Material: peripheral blood, obtained on day 0 of AZD1222 vaccination. All receptors come from an adult in good health.

The J gene is TRBJ2-7, the V gene TRBV25-1; D call uncertain. This CDR3 spans 12 amino acids. Per germline, CDR1 MGHDK and CDR2 SYGVNS. Trimming shortened V by 3 bases and J by 0 bases, and 3 bases separated the two germline ends. The CDR3 here is CASSDRSYEQYF. In nucleotides, the CDR3 is TGTGCCAGCAGTGATCGCTCCTACGAGCAGTACTTC.

J is TRBJ2-7 and V is TRBV18; TRBD1 might be the D (5 bases). The CDR3 is made up of 14 amino acids. The V and J ends lost 2 bases and 3 bases respectively, with 11 bases between them. Germline CDR1 KGHSH, CDR2 LQKENI. CDR3 DNA sequence: TGTGCCAGCTCACCAGCGAGCAGGGTCTACGAGCAGTACTTC. This gives the protein CASSPASRVYEQYF.

V is TRBV11-2 and J is TRBJ2-7; D gene ambiguous. Germline V gene sequence: CDR1 SGHAT, CDR2 FQNNGV. CDR3 length: 13 residues. The germline V and J ends were trimmed by 7 bases and 2 bases, with 12 bases remaining between them. CDR3 nucleotide sequence: TGTGCCAGCACCAGAGAAGGTCCCTACGAGCAGTACTTC. Translated: CASTREGPYEQYF.

The chain joins TRBV7-9 to TRBJ1-4; D might be TRBD1 (6 bases). CDR3 size: 11 residues. Trimming shortened V by 6 bases and J by 14 bases, and 13 bases separated the two germline ends. Germline values: CDR1 SEHNR, CDR2 FQNEAQ (reference sequence). CDR3 in amino acids: CASRSTGSLFF. CDR3 nucleotides: TGTGCCAGCAGATCTACAGGGAGTCTGTTTTTT.

The chain carries TRBV19 and TRBJ1-2; no firm D call. The germline V and J ends were trimmed by 7 bases and 6 bases, with 15 bases remaining between them. CDR1 and CDR2 (germline): LNHDA, SQIVND (reference sequence). CDR3 length: 13 residues. In DNA form, the CDR3 reads TGTGCCAGTACCTACCGGGGTAGGGATGGCTACACCTTC. Its translation: CASTYRGRDGYTF.

The chain carries TRBV11-1 and TRBJ2-1; D is possibly TRBD1 (6 bases). CDR3 length: 15 amino acids. Between the trimmed V and J ends, which lost 6 bases and 9 bases, there was a span of 21 bases. Germline lookup yields CDR1 SGHAT and CDR2 FQDESV (reference sequence). This CDR3 reads CASRKGTIALGEQFF. The CDR3 nucleotides are TGTGCCAGCAGAAAGGGGACAATTGCTCTTGGTGAGCAGTTCTTC.

CDR3 coding DNA: TGTGCCACCCGGGCCCCGCGGAATGAAAAACTGTTTTTT. Its protein is CATRAPRNEKLFF. The chain links TRBV6-5 to TRBJ1-4, with no clear D. The germline CDR1 and CDR2 sequences are MNHEY and SVGAGI. Between the trimmed V and J ends, which lost 10 bases and 5 bases, there was a span of 14 bases. The CDR3 runs 13 residues.

The chain employs TRBV12-3 or TRBV12-4 and TRBJ1-5, with a weak D call TRBD1 (5 bases). This CDR3 has 13 amino acids. Trimming took off 6 bases at V and 4 bases at J, with 10 bases between the two ends. CDR3 bases: TGTGCCAGCAGGGGGCGGGTGAATCAGCCCCAGCATTTT. Translated, it gives CASRGRVNQPQHF.

The V gene is TRBV6-5, the J gene TRBJ1-1, with 7 bases that match TRBD1. In germline, CDR1 is MNHEY, CDR2 SVGAGI. This CDR3 region has 13 residues. With 5 bases clipped from V and 6 bases from J, the junction kept 6 bases outside the gene matches. Written as DNA, the CDR3 is TGTGCCAGCAGTCTAACAGGGGAGGCTGAAGCTTTCTTT. This encodes CASSLTGEAEAFF.

This clone was observed a single time. This chain uses TRBV5-1 with TRBJ2-2; no reliable D call. CDR1 and CDR2 from the germline V gene are SGHRS and YFSETQ. This CDR3 has 17 amino acids. V was clipped by 4 bases and J by 0 bases, with 16 bases between them. CDR3 in DNA: TGCGCCAGCAGCCCAGCCGGCCTCCATTCGAACACCGGGGAGCTGTTTTTT. It encodes CASSPAGLHSNTGELFF.

A single count supports this clone. V gene TRBV7-2 combines with J gene TRBJ1-1; a possible D gene is TRBD1 (5 bases). This CDR3 has 14 residues. CDR1 is SGHTA, CDR2 FQGNSA, per germline. Deletions cut 5 bases from V and 4 bases from J, with 14 bases between. CDR3 amino acids: CASSTQGGPTEAFF. For the CDR3, the DNA is TGTGCCAGCAGCACCCAGGGAGGGCCCACTGAAGCTTTCTTT.

In its sample, this clone was seen once. The chain joins TRBV5-1 to TRBJ2-2, with 7 bases aligning to TRBD2. CDR3 length equals 15 residues. V shed 1 base, J shed 5 bases, and the junction held 5 bases outside the gene matches. CDR1 and CDR2 from the germline V gene are SGHRS and YFSETQ. The CDR3 loop is CASSLSGIGTGELFF. CDR3 nucleotides: TGCGCCAGCAGCTTGAGCGGGATAGGAACCGGGGAGCTGTTTTTT.

V gene TRBV15 combines with J gene TRBJ2-7, with 8 positions matching TRBD1. The germline gives CDR1 LNHNV, CDR2 YYDKDF (reference sequence). CDR3 size: 15 residues. V lost 8 bases to trimming and J lost 3 bases; unmatched junction nucleotides: 12. CDR3 coding DNA: TGTGCCACCGGACGACAGGGGTTGGTAAGCTACGAGCAGTACTTC. This translates into CATGRQGLVSYEQYF.

This chain joins TRBV19 and TRBJ2-1; D is perhaps TRBD1 (6 bases). This CDR3 is built from 13 residues. Trimming shortened V by 7 bases and J by 2 bases, and 9 bases separated the two germline ends. Germline V gene sequence: CDR1 LNHDA, CDR2 SQIVND (reference sequence). CDR3 DNA sequence: TGTGCCAGTAAGGGACACACCTACAATGAGCAGTTCTTC. The encoded protein is CASKGHTYNEQFF.

This clone appeared a single time. The rearrangement joins TRBV7-2 to TRBJ1-4; D gene uncertain. The CDR3 has 13 amino acids. The germline V gene has CDR1 SGHTA and CDR2 FQGNSA. V lost 9 bases and J lost 3, with 11 bases in between. The CDR3 DNA follows: TGTGCCAGTAGAGTCATGTCTAATGAAAAACTGTTTTTT. It is translated as CASRVMSNEKLFF.

The J gene is TRBJ2-1, the V gene TRBV7-9, with TRBD1 matching over 7 bases. V shed 2 bases and J 7 bases; nucleotides not matched to a gene: 5. This CDR3 is 14 amino acids long. The germline CDR1 and CDR2 sequences are SEHNR and FQNEAQ (reference sequence). CDR3 DNA sequence: TGTGCCAGCAGCTTAAAGGGGGCTGGTAATGAGCAGTTCTTC. Amino acids: CASSLKGAGNEQFF.

The CDR3 here is CASSEKFTGELFF. For the CDR3, the DNA is TGCGCCAGCAGTGAGAAGTTCACCGGGGAGCTGTTTTTT. The rearrangement joins TRBV10-1 to TRBJ2-2; D gene unclear. The germline V gene has CDR1 WNHNN and CDR2 SYGVQD (reference sequence). V lost 2 bases, J lost 4 bases, and 5 bases lay in between. The CDR3 loop spans 13 amino acids.

The chain carries TRBV3-1 (or the pseudogene TRBV3-2) and TRBJ2-2; 7 bases are a match to TRBD2. V was pared by 8 bases and J by 0 bases, with 6 bases of the junction left unmatched. Germline V gene sequence: CDR1 LGHDT, CDR2 YNNKEL (reference sequence). The CDR3 length is 15 residues. The CDR3 sequence is CASRGAGANTGELFF. The DNA of the CDR3 is TGTGCCAGCCGAGGGGCGGGGGCGAACACCGGGGAGCTGTTTTTT.

The chain joins TRBV9 to TRBJ2-7; 8 bases are a match to TRBD2. Per the germline V gene, CDR1 is SGDLS and CDR2 is YYNGEE. With V trimmed by 4 bases and J by 3 bases, 3 bases remained unmatched. This CDR3 is 13 amino acids long. The chain's CDR3 is CASSPGGVYEQYF. In DNA form, the CDR3 reads TGTGCCAGCAGCCCCGGGGGGGTCTACGAGCAGTACTTC.

V is TRBV5-1 and J is TRBJ2-1; TRBD2 aligns across 7 bases. The CDR3 runs 14 residues. V lost 4 bases and J lost 4; bases outside the gene matches: 5. Germline values: CDR1 SGHRS, CDR2 YFSETQ. Here the CDR3 reads CASSPGGQYNEQFF. In DNA, the CDR3 is TGCGCCAGCAGCCCGGGGGGTCAATACAATGAGCAGTTCTTC.

The genes are TRBV7-2 and TRBJ2-6; unclear D gene. Trimming took 1 base from V and 0 from J, leaving 1 base between them. Germline V lookup: CDR1 SGHTA, CDR2 FQGNSA. The CDR3 loop spans 14 amino acids. The CDR3 DNA is TGTGCCAGCAGCTTAGGCTCTGGGGCCAACGTCCTGACTTTC. Encoded protein: CASSLGSGANVLTF.

V usage is TRBV5-1 and J usage is TRBJ1-1; TRBD1 might be the D (5 bases). The V end was cut by 3 bases, the J end by 5 bases, with 11 bases between. The CDR3 covers 13 residues. Germline-derived CDR1 and CDR2 are SGHRS and YFSETQ. The CDR3 region has the DNA TGCGCCAGCAGCTGGGGGAGCGGGACTGAAGCTTTCTTT. Protein product: CASSWGSGTEAFF.

The V gene is TRBV24-1, the J gene TRBJ2-2, with D unclear. The CDR3 is 13 residues long. With 7 bases removed from V and 6 bases from J, the gap between germline ends came to 11 bases. Germline-derived CDR1 and CDR2 are KGHDR and SFDVKD. The CDR3 reads CATRGSGSGELFF. The CDR3 nucleotides are TGTGCCACCAGGGGGTCGGGCTCCGGGGAGCTGTTTTTT.

The chain carries TRBV5-1 and TRBJ1-1, with D uncertain. The CDR3 is made up of 13 amino acids. V lost 6 bases and J 3 bases, leaving 12 bases between the germline ends. Per the germline V gene, CDR1 is SGHRS and CDR2 is YFSETQ. The CDR3 region has the DNA TGCGCCAGCAATTTTGGGTGGGACACTGAAGCTTTCTTT. It yields the protein CASNFGWDTEAFF.

This sequence joins TRBV6-2 or TRBV6-3 and TRBJ2-2, with D uncertain. The V end lost 2 bases, the J end lost 1 base, and 5 bases lay between the germline ends. This CDR3 comprises 14 residues. Germline loops: CDR1 MNHEY, CDR2 SVGEGT. The CDR3 here is CASSYDGNTGELFF. The CDR3 DNA sequence: TGTGCCAGCAGTTACGACGGGAACACCGGGGAGCTGTTTTTT.

The chain employs TRBV19 and TRBJ1-5; TRBD1 matches 9 bases. J gave up 5 bases and V 4 bases, and 6 bases lay outside the gene matches. The CDR3 has 15 amino acids. Per germline, CDR1 LNHDA and CDR2 SQIVND (reference sequence). This CDR3 reads CASSTIDRGDQPQHF. CDR3 DNA: TGTGCCAGTAGTACCATTGACAGGGGGGATCAGCCCCAGCATTTT.

CDR3 DNA sequence: TGTGCCAGCAGTGATAGCGGAGGGGGCCACAATGAGCAGTTCTTC. The encoded protein is CASSDSGGGHNEQFF. The V call is TRBV2, the J call TRBJ2-1; TRBD1 is a possible D gene (7 bases). Germline-derived CDR1 and CDR2 are SNHLY and FYNNEI. V lost 3 bases to trimming and J lost 5 bases, with 14 bases between them. The CDR3 loop spans 15 amino acids.

The rearrangement joins TRBV29-1 to TRBJ1-5, with a weak D call TRBD1 (6 bases). The V and J ends lost 4 bases and 5 bases respectively, with 9 bases between them. CDR3 length: 12 residues. Looked up from germline, CDR1 is SQVTM and CDR2 is ANQGSEA. This CDR3 is CSVGDIDQPQHF. The CDR3 nucleotides are TGCAGCGTTGGGGACATCGATCAGCCCCAGCATTTT.

Here the CDR3 reads CATSDTSAQETQYF. Written as DNA, the CDR3 is TGTGCCACCAGTGATACTAGCGCCCAAGAGACCCAGTACTTC. V and J are TRBV24-1 and TRBJ2-5, with 7 bases fitting TRBD2. CDR1 KGHDR and CDR2 SFDVKD come from the germline V gene. The J segment lost 1 base and the V segment lost 3 bases, leaving 1 base of the junction unmatched. The CDR3 covers 14 residues.

The chain links TRBV12-3 or TRBV12-4 to TRBJ2-7, with D hard to call. The CDR3 is 11 amino acids. Trimming took off 3 bases at V and 4 bases at J, with 4 bases between the two ends. CDR3 DNA: TGTGCCAGCAGTTTCCAGTACGAGCAGTACTTC. It codes for CASSFQYEQYF.